A selection of T cell receptor beta chains follows, all from one sample in a study of cytomegalovirus exposure and HLA in healthy donors. This table comes from immunoSEQ multiplex PCR, and its TCRdb copy is limited to in-frame clones, with some not included. The sample includes about 86,000 clones, 75% to 85% of them seen just once. The specimen was PBMCs. These receptors were collected from a middle-aged woman in good health and CMV-seropositive. CDR3s include the opening cysteine and the closing phenylalanine or tryptophan. A D gene is named only where the DNA matches it firmly. Clone size is stated in some rows and not others, as once, few, many or a class when expanded.

J gene: TRBJ1-2; V gene: TRBV5-4; clone size: -; D gene: -; CDR3 DNA: TGTGCCAGCAGCCTAGACAGGACCTATGGCTACACCTTC; CDR3 protein: CASSLDRTYGYTF
J gene: TRBJ2-7; V gene: TRBV27; clone size: once; D gene: TRBD1; CDR3 DNA: TGTGCCAGCAGTTCGCCCGGACAGGGTAGCAGGTACGAGCAGTACTTC; CDR3 protein: CASSSPGQGSRYEQYF
J gene: TRBJ1-5; V gene: TRBV10-3; clone size: -; D gene: -; CDR3 DNA: TGTGCCATCAGTGAGTCTGAACAGGGTGCTTTTCAGCCCCAGCATTTT; CDR3 protein: CAISESEQGAFQPQHF
J gene: TRBJ2-5; V gene: TRBV5-8; clone size: once; D gene: TRBD1; CDR3 DNA: TGTGCCAGCAGCTCCGGGGACAGGGTGCTTTGGGAGACCCAGTACTTC; CDR3 protein: CASSSGDRVLWETQYF
J gene: TRBJ2-7; V gene: TRBV28; clone size: -; D gene: TRBD2; CDR3 DNA: TGTGCCAGCAGCCGCTCGATCGGACTAGCGGGGGCCTACGAGCAGTACTTC; CDR3 protein: CASSRSIGLAGAYEQYF
J gene: TRBJ1-6; V gene: TRBV4-2; clone size: -; D gene: -; CDR3 DNA: TGTGCCAGCAGCCAAGATTCGACAGGCGCCGGATCACCCCTCCACTTT; CDR3 protein: CASSQDSTGAGSPLHF
J gene: TRBJ2-2; V gene: TRBV30; clone size: -; D gene: -; CDR3 DNA: TGTGCCTGGAGTGTAATCCCCGGAGACGGGGAGCTGTTTTTT; CDR3 protein: CAWSVIPGDGELFF
J gene: TRBJ2-7; V gene: TRBV2; clone size: -; D gene: TRBD1; CDR3 DNA: TGTGCCAGCAGTGGGGACAGCTACGAGCAGTACTTC; CDR3 protein: CASSGDSYEQYF
J gene: TRBJ2-3; V gene: TRBV7-6; clone size: once; D gene: -; CDR3 DNA: TGTGCCAGCAGACCCACAGGAGAGCCCACAGATACGCAGTATTTT; CDR3 protein: CASRPTGEPTDTQYF
J gene: TRBJ1-3; V gene: TRBV6-5; clone size: once; D gene: -; CDR3 DNA: TGTGCCAGCAGTCTGGGCAGGGATGGAAACACCATATATTTT; CDR3 protein: CASSLGRDGNTIYF
J gene: TRBJ2-1; V gene: TRBV4-3; clone size: -; D gene: -; CDR3 DNA: TGCGCCAGCAGCCGGAACAGGAACAATGAGCAGTTCTTC; CDR3 protein: CASSRNRNNEQFF
J gene: TRBJ2-5; V gene: TRBV12-5; clone size: -; D gene: -; CDR3 DNA: TGTGCTAGTGGTTTGGTGTTCCGGGCCCAGTACTTC; CDR3 protein: CASGLVFRAQYF
J gene: TRBJ2-7; V gene: TRBV28; clone size: -; D gene: TRBD1; CDR3 DNA: TGTGCCAGCAGTGCGTCACAGGGGGCCGAATTTTCCTACGAGCAGTACTTC; CDR3 protein: CASSASQGAEFSYEQYF
J gene: TRBJ1-2; V gene: TRBV7-9; clone size: few; D gene: -; CDR3 DNA: TGTGCCAGCAGCTTAGATACAGCGGTCTATGGCTACACCTTC; CDR3 protein: CASSLDTAVYGYTF
J gene: TRBJ1-3; V gene: TRBV7-9; clone size: -; D gene: -; CDR3 DNA: TGTGCCAGCAGCTTAGAGACAGGAATCATAGGAAACACCATATATTTT; CDR3 protein: CASSLETGIIGNTIYF
J gene: TRBJ2-5; V gene: TRBV7-2; clone size: -; D gene: TRBD1; CDR3 DNA: TGTGCCAGCAGCGGGCAGGGGGTTTCAGAGACCCAGTACTTC; CDR3 protein: CASSGQGVSETQYF
J gene: TRBJ2-2; V gene: TRBV28; clone size: -; D gene: TRBD2; CDR3 DNA: TGTGCCAGCAGTTTGGGGGGGAGCGGGGAGCTGTTTTTT; CDR3 protein: CASSLGGSGELFF
J gene: TRBJ2-7; V gene: TRBV2; clone size: -; D gene: -; CDR3 DNA: TGTGCCAGCCGGGGTACAGCGGTCTACGAGCAGTACTTC; CDR3 protein: CASRGTAVYEQYF
J gene: TRBJ2-5; V gene: TRBV11-3; clone size: -; D gene: TRBD2; CDR3 DNA: TGTGCCAGCAGCTTAGCGGGGGGAGAGACCCAGTACTTC; CDR3 protein: CASSLAGGETQYF
J gene: TRBJ1-2; V gene: TRBV7-2; clone size: -; D gene: TRBD1; CDR3 DNA: TGTGCCAGCAGCTTACTGGGACAGGGGTTATATGGCTACACCTTC; CDR3 protein: CASSLLGQGLYGYTF
J gene: TRBJ1-2; V gene: TRBV5-6; clone size: -; D gene: TRBD1; CDR3 DNA: TGTGCCAGCAGCTATAACAGGGGCTTGAACTATGGCTACACCTTC; CDR3 protein: CASSYNRGLNYGYTF
J gene: TRBJ1-1; V gene: TRBV9; clone size: -; D gene: TRBD1; CDR3 DNA: TGTGCCAGCAGCGTAGGACTCGGACAGGGGGAGAACACTGAAGCTTTCTTT; CDR3 protein: CASSVGLGQGENTEAFF
J gene: TRBJ1-3; V gene: TRBV19; clone size: -; D gene: -; CDR3 DNA: TGTGCCAGTAGTATCCCGGGACACATCTCTGGAAACACCATATATTTT; CDR3 protein: CASSIPGHISGNTIYF
J gene: TRBJ2-7; V gene: TRBV28; clone size: -; D gene: -; CDR3 DNA: TGTGCCAGCAGTTTAGGGCAGATTTCCTACGAGCAGTACTTC; CDR3 protein: CASSLGQISYEQYF
J gene: TRBJ2-7; V gene: TRBV6-1; clone size: -; D gene: TRBD2; CDR3 DNA: TGTGCCAGCAGTGAACCCCCCCTTGAAGCGGGAGTCTCCTACGAGCAGTACTTC; CDR3 protein: CASSEPPLEAGVSYEQYF
J gene: TRBJ2-3; V gene: TRBV11-3; clone size: -; D gene: -; CDR3 DNA: TGTGCCAGCAGCGGTGGGGGGGGCTCCCCCACAGATACGCAGTATTTT; CDR3 protein: CASSGGGGSPTDTQYF
J gene: TRBJ2-1; V gene: TRBV19; clone size: -; D gene: -; CDR3 DNA: TGTGCCAGTAGTATAGGTCCAGGGGCCCAAGGCAATGAGCAGTTCTTC; CDR3 protein: CASSIGPGAQGNEQFF
J gene: TRBJ1-2; V gene: TRBV7-2; clone size: -; D gene: -; CDR3 DNA: TGTGCCAGCAGCTTAGGTGGGGGCGACAGTCTTAACTATGGCTACACCTTC; CDR3 protein: CASSLGGGDSLNYGYTF
J gene: TRBJ2-1; V gene: TRBV30; clone size: -; D gene: TRBD2; CDR3 DNA: TGTGCCTGGAGTGTCGGCGGGGGATTGAATGAGCAGTTCTTC; CDR3 protein: CAWSVGGGLNEQFF
J gene: TRBJ2-1; V gene: TRBV7-7; clone size: -; D gene: -; CDR3 DNA: TGTGCTAGCAGCTCCGACTCGCACAATGAGCAGTTCTTC; CDR3 protein: CASSSDSHNEQFF
J gene: TRBJ1-1; V gene: TRBV9; clone size: -; D gene: TRBD1; CDR3 DNA: TGTGCCAGCAGCGTAACAGGGGGGAACACTGAAGCTTTCTTT; CDR3 protein: CASSVTGGNTEAFF
J gene: TRBJ1-2; V gene: TRBV7-2; clone size: -; D gene: -; CDR3 DNA: TGTGCCAGCAGCTTAGTCTCGACTGACAACTATGGCTACACCTTC; CDR3 protein: CASSLVSTDNYGYTF
J gene: TRBJ2-3; V gene: TRBV21-1; clone size: -; D gene: -; CDR3 DNA: TGTGCCAGCAGCACCAGGGTCCGACTAGTGAAAGGGCGTCGCACAGATACGCAGTATTTT; CDR3 protein: CASSTRVRLVKGRRTDTQYF
J gene: TRBJ1-5; V gene: TRBV5-6; clone size: -; D gene: -; CDR3 DNA: TGTGCCAGCAGCTTGGGTGCGGCCAATCAGCCCCAGCATTTT; CDR3 protein: CASSLGAANQPQHF
J gene: TRBJ1-1; V gene: TRBV5-1; clone size: -; D gene: TRBD1; CDR3 DNA: TGCGCCAGCAGCTTAGGACAGGGCTACACTGAAGCTTTCTTT; CDR3 protein: CASSLGQGYTEAFF
J gene: TRBJ2-5; V gene: TRBV28; clone size: -; D gene: TRBD1; CDR3 DNA: TGTGCCAGCAGTTCATCGACAGGGGGGGAGACCCAGTACTTC; CDR3 protein: CASSSSTGGETQYF
J gene: TRBJ1-1; V gene: TRBV27; clone size: -; D gene: -; CDR3 DNA: TGTGCCAGCAGTTTAACTTACGGGGTGAACACTGAAGCTTTCTTT; CDR3 protein: CASSLTYGVNTEAFF
J gene: TRBJ1-3; V gene: TRBV9; clone size: -; D gene: -; CDR3 DNA: TGTGCCAGCAGCGCCGACTACAGCTCTGGAAACACCATATATTTT; CDR3 protein: CASSADYSSGNTIYF
J gene: TRBJ2-1; V gene: TRBV28; clone size: -; D gene: TRBD2; CDR3 DNA: TGTGCCAGCAGTGTAGCGGGAGCGGGCATCAATGAGCAGTTCTTC; CDR3 protein: CASSVAGAGINEQFF
J gene: TRBJ1-5; V gene: TRBV6-1; clone size: few; D gene: TRBD1; CDR3 DNA: TGTGCCAGCAGTGAAAGTACGAGCAGGGGGAATCAGCCCCAGCATTTT; CDR3 protein: CASSESTSRGNQPQHF
J gene: TRBJ1-2; V gene: TRBV15; clone size: -; D gene: -; CDR3 DNA: TGTGCCACCAGCAGAGATCTGACAGGCGATGGCTACACCTTC; CDR3 protein: CATSRDLTGDGYTF
J gene: TRBJ2-3; V gene: TRBV2; clone size: -; D gene: -; CDR3 DNA: TGTGCCAGCAGTGAAGCAGCGGCTAGCGTGGGTACGCAGTATTTT; CDR3 protein: CASSEAAASVGTQYF
J gene: TRBJ1-5; V gene: TRBV5-6; clone size: -; D gene: TRBD1; CDR3 DNA: TGTGCCAGCAGCTTGTATTCAGGGGGAAGTCAGCCCCAGCATTTT; CDR3 protein: CASSLYSGGSQPQHF
J gene: TRBJ2-7; V gene: TRBV19; clone size: -; D gene: -; CDR3 DNA: TGTGCCAGTAGTAAAAAAGGGGGTCCCTACGAGCAGTACTTC; CDR3 protein: CASSKKGGPYEQYF
J gene: TRBJ1-5; V gene: TRBV28; clone size: few; D gene: -; CDR3 DNA: TGTGCCAGCAGTTTCAGTCAGCCCCAGCATTTT; CDR3 protein: CASSFSQPQHF
J gene: TRBJ2-1; V gene: TRBV29-1; clone size: -; D gene: -; CDR3 DNA: TGCAGCGTTGAAGGTTGGGGCAGGGAAGATGAGCAGTTCTTC; CDR3 protein: CSVEGWGREDEQFF
J gene: TRBJ2-3; V gene: TRBV7-3; clone size: -; D gene: TRBD1; CDR3 DNA: TGTGCCAGCAGCTCACGGACAGGGATGGTAGATACGCAGTATTTT; CDR3 protein: CASSSRTGMVDTQYF
J gene: TRBJ1-6; V gene: TRBV15; clone size: -; D gene: -; CDR3 DNA: TGTGCCACCAGCAGGGACATAGATAATTCACCCCTCCACTTT; CDR3 protein: CATSRDIDNSPLHF
J gene: TRBJ1-3; V gene: TRBV28; clone size: -; D gene: TRBD1; CDR3 DNA: TGTGCCAGCAGCCGGGGGACAGGGGCTCTCTCTGGAAACACCATATATTTT; CDR3 protein: CASSRGTGALSGNTIYF
J gene: TRBJ2-2; V gene: TRBV30; clone size: -; D gene: TRBD2; CDR3 DNA: TGTGCCTGGAGCCGCCCTTGGACTAGCGGGAGGTTCGGGGAGCTGTTTTTT; CDR3 protein: CAWSRPWTSGRFGELFF
J gene: TRBJ1-4; V gene: TRBV9; clone size: -; D gene: -; CDR3 DNA: TGTGCCAGCAGCGTTGCGGGGTCTAATGAAAAACTGTTTTTT; CDR3 protein: CASSVAGSNEKLFF
J gene: TRBJ1-2; V gene: TRBV28; clone size: -; D gene: -; CDR3 DNA: TGTGCCAGCAGCCAAAACTATGGCTACACCTTC; CDR3 protein: CASSQNYGYTF
J gene: TRBJ2-1; V gene: TRBV5-1; clone size: -; D gene: -; CDR3 DNA: TGCGCCAGCAGCGAGTACAATGAGCAGTTCTTC; CDR3 protein: CASSEYNEQFF
J gene: TRBJ2-1; V gene: TRBV2; clone size: -; D gene: TRBD2; CDR3 DNA: TGTGCCAGCAGTGGAGATAGCGGGGAGAATGAGCAGTTCTTC; CDR3 protein: CASSGDSGENEQFF